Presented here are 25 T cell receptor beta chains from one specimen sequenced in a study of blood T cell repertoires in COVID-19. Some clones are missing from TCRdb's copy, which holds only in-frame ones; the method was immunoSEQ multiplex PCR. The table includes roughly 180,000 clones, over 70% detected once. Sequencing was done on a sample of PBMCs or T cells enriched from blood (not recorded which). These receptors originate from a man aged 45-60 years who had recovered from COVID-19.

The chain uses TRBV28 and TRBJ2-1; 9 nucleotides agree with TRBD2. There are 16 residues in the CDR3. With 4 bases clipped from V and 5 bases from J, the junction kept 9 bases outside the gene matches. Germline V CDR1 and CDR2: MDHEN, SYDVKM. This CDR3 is CASSSTLVAGDNEQFF. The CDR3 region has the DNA TGTGCCAGCAGTTCTACTCTTGTAGCGGGAGACAATGAGCAGTTCTTC.

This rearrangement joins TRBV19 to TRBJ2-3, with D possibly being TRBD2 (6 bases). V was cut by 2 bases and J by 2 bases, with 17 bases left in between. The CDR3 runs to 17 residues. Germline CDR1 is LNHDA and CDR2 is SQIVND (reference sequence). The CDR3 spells CASSILWGSGDTDTQYF. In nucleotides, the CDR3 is TGTGCCAGTAGTATATTGTGGGGTAGCGGTGACACAGATACGCAGTATTTT.

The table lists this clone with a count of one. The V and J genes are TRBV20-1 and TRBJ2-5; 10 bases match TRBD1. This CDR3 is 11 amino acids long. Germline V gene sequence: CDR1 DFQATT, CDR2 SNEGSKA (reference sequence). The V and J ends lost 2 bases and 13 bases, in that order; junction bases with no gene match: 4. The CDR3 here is CSARQGDRGYF. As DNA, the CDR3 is TGCAGTGCTAGACAAGGGGACAGGGGGTACTTC.

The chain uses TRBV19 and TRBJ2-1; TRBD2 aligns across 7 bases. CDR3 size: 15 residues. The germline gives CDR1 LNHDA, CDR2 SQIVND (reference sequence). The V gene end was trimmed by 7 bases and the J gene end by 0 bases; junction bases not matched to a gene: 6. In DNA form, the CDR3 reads TGTGCCAGTAACGGCGGGAGTAGCTCCTACAATGAGCAGTTCTTC. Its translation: CASNGGSSSYNEQFF.

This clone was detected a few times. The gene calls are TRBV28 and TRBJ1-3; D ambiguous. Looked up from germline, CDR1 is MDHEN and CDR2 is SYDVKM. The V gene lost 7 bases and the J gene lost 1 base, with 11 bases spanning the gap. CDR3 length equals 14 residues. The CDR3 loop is CASTRGRSGNTIYF. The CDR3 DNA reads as TGTGCCAGCACCCGAGGGAGGTCTGGAAACACCATATATTTT.

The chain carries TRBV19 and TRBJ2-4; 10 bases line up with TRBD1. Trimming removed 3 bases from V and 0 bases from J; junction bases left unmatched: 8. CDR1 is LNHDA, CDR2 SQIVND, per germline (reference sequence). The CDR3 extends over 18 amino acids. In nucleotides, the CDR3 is TGTGCCAGTAGTATTAGGGGGACAGGGGACACAGCCAAAAACATTCAGTACTTC. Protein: CASSIRGTGDTAKNIQYF.

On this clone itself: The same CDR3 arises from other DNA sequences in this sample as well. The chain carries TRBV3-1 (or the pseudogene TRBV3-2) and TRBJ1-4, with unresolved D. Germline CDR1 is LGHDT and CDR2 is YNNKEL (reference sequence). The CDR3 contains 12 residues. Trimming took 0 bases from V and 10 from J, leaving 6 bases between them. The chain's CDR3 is CASSQEGGKLFF. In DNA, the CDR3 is TGTGCCAGCAGCCAAGAAGGCGGAAAACTGTTTTTT.

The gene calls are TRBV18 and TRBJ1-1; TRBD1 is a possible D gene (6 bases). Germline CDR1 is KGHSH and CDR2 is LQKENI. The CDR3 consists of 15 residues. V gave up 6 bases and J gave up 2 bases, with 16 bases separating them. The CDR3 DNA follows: TGTGCCAGCTCCCCTTTTGGGACATACAACACTGAAGCTTTCTTT. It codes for CASSPFGTYNTEAFF.

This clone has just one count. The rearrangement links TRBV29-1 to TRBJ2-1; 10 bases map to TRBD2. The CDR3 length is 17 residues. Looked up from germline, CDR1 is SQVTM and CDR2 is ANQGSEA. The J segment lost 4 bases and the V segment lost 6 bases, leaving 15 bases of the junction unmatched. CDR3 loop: CSVPRTAGLADYNEQFF. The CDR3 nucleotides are TGCAGCGTCCCGAGGACAGCAGGACTAGCGGATTACAATGAGCAGTTCTTC.

The CDR3 coding sequence is TGCGCCAGCAGCCCCGGACGCACGAGGGATGAAAAACTGTTTTTT. Translation gives CASSPGRTRDEKLFF. The chain employs TRBV5-1 and TRBJ1-4, with D hard to call. The CDR3 consists of 15 residues. Trimming shortened V by 4 bases and J by 6 bases, and 16 bases separated the two germline ends. Germline V gives CDR1 SGHRS, CDR2 YFSETQ.

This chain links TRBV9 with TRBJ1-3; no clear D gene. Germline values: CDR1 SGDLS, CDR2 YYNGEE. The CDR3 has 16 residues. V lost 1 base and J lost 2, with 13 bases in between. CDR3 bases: TGTGCCAGCAGCGTATCCACGGGTGAGGCTGGAAACACCATATATTTT. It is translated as CASSVSTGEAGNTIYF.

CDR3 DNA sequence: TGTGCCAGCACGGACTCGGTCCTGCTCGAGCAGTACTTC. Its translation is CASTDSVLLEQYF. This chain uses TRBV6-5 with TRBJ2-7; a possible D gene is TRBD2 (5 bases). Germline CDR1 is MNHEY and CDR2 is SVGAGI. The V end was cut by 7 bases, the J end by 6 bases, with 16 bases between. CDR3 length: 13 amino acids.

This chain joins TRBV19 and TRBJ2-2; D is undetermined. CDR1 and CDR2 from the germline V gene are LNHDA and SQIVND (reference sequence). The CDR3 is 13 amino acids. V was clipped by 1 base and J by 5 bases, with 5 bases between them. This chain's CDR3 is CASSIGATGELFF. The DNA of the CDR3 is TGTGCCAGTAGTATAGGCGCTACCGGGGAGCTGTTTTTT.

Here the CDR3 reads CASSSRGNEQFF. As DNA, the CDR3 is TGTGCCAGCAGCTCCCGGGGGAATGAGCAGTTCTTC. V is TRBV7-2 and J is TRBJ2-1, with D possibly TRBD2 on 6 matching bases. CDR1 is SGHTA, CDR2 FQGNSA, per germline. V lost 4 bases to trimming and J lost 7 bases, with 8 bases between them. This CDR3 contains 12 residues.

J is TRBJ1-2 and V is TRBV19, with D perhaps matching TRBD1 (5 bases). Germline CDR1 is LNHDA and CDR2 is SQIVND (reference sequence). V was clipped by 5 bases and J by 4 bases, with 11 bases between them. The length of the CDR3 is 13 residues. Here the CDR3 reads CASSYDSPYGYTF. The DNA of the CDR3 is TGTGCCAGTAGTTACGACAGCCCCTATGGCTACACCTTC.

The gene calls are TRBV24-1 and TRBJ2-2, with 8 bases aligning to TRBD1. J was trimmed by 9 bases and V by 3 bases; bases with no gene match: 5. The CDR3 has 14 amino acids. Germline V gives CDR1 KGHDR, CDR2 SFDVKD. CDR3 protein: CATSDGQGAWELFF. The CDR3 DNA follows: TGTGCCACCAGTGATGGACAGGGCGCGTGGGAGCTGTTTTTT.

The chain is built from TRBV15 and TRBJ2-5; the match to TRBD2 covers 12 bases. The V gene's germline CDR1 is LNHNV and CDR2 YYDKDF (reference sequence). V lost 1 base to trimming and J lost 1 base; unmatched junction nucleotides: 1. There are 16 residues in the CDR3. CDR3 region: CATSRGTSGIQETQYF. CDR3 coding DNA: TGTGCCACCAGCAGAGGGACTAGCGGGATCCAAGAGACCCAGTACTTC.

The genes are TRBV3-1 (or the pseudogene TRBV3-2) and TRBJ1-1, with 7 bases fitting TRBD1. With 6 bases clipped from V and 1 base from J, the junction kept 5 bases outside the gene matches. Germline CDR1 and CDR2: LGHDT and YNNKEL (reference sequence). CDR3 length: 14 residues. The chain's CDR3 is CASSNRGRNTEAFF. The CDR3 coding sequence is TGTGCCAGCAGTAATAGGGGGCGGAACACTGAAGCTTTCTTT.

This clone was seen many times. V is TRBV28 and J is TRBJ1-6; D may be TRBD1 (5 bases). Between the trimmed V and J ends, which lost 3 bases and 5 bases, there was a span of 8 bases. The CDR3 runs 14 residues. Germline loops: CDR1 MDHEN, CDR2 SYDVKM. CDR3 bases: TGTGCCAGCAGTTTTCCAGGGAATAATTCACCCCTCCACTTT. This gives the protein CASSFPGNNSPLHF.

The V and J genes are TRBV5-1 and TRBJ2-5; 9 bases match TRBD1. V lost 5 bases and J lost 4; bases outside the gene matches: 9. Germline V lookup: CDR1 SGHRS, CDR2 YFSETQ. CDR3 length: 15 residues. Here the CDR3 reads CASRPGQGTRETQYF. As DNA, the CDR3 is TGCGCCAGCAGACCCGGACAGGGGACTCGAGAGACCCAGTACTTC.

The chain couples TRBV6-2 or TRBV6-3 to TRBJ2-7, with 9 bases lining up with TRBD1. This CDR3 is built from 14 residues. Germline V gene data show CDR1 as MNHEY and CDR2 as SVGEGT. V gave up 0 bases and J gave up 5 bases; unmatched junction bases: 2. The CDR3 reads CASSYSDRGNEQYF. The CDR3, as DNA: TGTGCCAGCAGTTACTCGGACAGGGGAAACGAGCAGTACTTC.

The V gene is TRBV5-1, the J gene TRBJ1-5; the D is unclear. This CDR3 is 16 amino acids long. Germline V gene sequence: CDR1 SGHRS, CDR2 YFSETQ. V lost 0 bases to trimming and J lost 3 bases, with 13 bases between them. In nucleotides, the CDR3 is TGCGCCAGCAGCTTGGGAGGACCGGGAGACAATCAGCCCCAGCATTTT. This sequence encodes CASSLGGPGDNQPQHF.

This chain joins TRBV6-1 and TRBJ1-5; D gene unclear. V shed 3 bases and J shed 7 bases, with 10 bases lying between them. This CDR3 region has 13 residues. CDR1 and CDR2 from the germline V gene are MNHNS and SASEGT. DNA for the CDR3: TGTGCCAGCAGTGAGTCGGGGAACCAGCCCCAGCATTTT. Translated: CASSESGNQPQHF.

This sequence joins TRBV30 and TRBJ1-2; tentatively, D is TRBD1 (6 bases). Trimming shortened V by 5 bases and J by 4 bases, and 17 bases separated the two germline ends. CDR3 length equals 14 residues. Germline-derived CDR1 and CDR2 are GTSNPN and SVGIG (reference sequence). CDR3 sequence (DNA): TGTGCCTGGGCCACAGGGTATCGGGCCTATGGCTACACCTTC. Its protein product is CAWATGYRAYGYTF.

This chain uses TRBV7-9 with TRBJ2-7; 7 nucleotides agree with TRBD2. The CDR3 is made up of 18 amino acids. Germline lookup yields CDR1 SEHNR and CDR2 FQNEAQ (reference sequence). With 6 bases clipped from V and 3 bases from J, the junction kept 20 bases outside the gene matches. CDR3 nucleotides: TGTGCCAGCAGTATAGCACGGGGCTCTAGCGGCGTACGCTACGAGCAGTACTTC. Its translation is CASSIARGSSGVRYEQYF.